This T cell receptor beta chain was documented in a study of cytomegalovirus exposure and HLA in healthy donors. As for the study in general: Genotyping of roughly 400 donors showed that around 81% belonged to the Caucasian-associated ancestry cluster.

This CDR3 is built from 15 residues. Losses at the gene ends were 0 bases for V and 4 bases for J; bases not matched to a gene: 5. CDR1 is MNHEY and CDR2 is SVGAGI in the germline V gene. The PCR was carried out with 60 Vbeta primers and 13 Jbeta primers. This table comes from immunoSEQ multiplex PCR, and its TCRdb copy is limited to in-frame clones, with some not included. The data hold 50,000 to 65,000 clones, with just under 75% observed a single time. Points on this clone: The antigen is unknown.

Study-wide results and caveats: Accurate prediction of most subjects' HLA-A and HLA-B alleles from TCR beta sequences was reported. TCR beta chain V- and J-gene trimming was linked, in a later analysis, to a missense variant in DCLRE1C. Earlier findings revealed that most TCR beta V segments proved productive either about 87% or about 30% of the time.

J is TRBJ2-7 and V is TRBV6-5; 8 nucleotides line up with TRBD2. The origin of this receptor is a woman aged 30 to 39 in good health and CMV-seronegative. Sequencing used PBMCs. CDR3 DNA sequence: TGTGCCAGCAGTTACTCAGCGGGAGTAAGGTACGAGCAGTACTTC. It is translated as CASSYSAGVRYEQYF.